The 29 T cell receptor beta chains below were found in one sample sequenced in a study of blood T cell repertoires in COVID-19. The repertoire was sequenced with immunoSEQ multiplex PCR; TCRdb's copy has only in-frame clones and lacks some. The sample carries 95,000 to 150,000 clones, around nine tenths recorded once. Sequenced material: peripheral blood. All receptors come from a human donor in a cohort sampled during active COVID-19.

The chain has TRBV4-1 and TRBJ2-4; D uncertain. The germline V gene encodes CDR1 MGHRA and CDR2 YSYEKL. V was shortened by 0 bases and J by 1 base, with 7 bases between the two germline ends. The CDR3 sequence is 15 residues long. CDR3 coding DNA: TGCGCCAGCAGCCAAGATTTCAGGGCCAAAAACATTCAGTACTTC. This translates into CASSQDFRAKNIQYF.

Points on this clone: The same CDR3 is also encoded by other DNA sequences in this sample. V gene TRBV9 combines with J gene TRBJ2-1; tentative D call: TRBD2 (6 bases). Trimming removed 1 base at V and 0 bases at J, with 8 bases between. Germline loops: CDR1 SGDLS, CDR2 YYNGEE. The CDR3 totals 15 residues. This chain's CDR3 is CASSVSGSSYNEQFF. The CDR3 coding sequence is TGTGCCAGCAGCGTATCCGGGAGCTCCTACAATGAGCAGTTCTTC. Full variable domain (missing parts from reference TRBV9 and TRBJ2-1): DSGVTQTPKHLITATGQRVTLRCSPRSGDLSVYWYQQSLDQGLQFLIQYYNGEERAKGNILERFSAQQFPDLHSELNLSSLELGDSALYFCASSVSGSSYNEQFFGPGTRLTVL.

The rearrangement joins TRBV19 to TRBJ1-2; unclear D gene. V was pared by 4 bases and J by 6 bases, with 21 bases between. The germline gives CDR1 LNHDA, CDR2 SQIVND (reference sequence). The CDR3 contains 16 residues. The CDR3 DNA reads as TGTGCCAGTAGTACGACCCCGGGCGTGGCGCGGGATGGCTACACCTTC. Translating it yields CASSTTPGVARDGYTF.

The chain joins TRBV3-1 (or the pseudogene TRBV3-2) to TRBJ2-7, with 13 positions matching TRBD2. Germline V CDR1 and CDR2: LGHDT, YNNKEL (reference sequence). The CDR3 consists of 14 residues. The junction had 3 bases not matched to a gene; V was cut back by 4 bases and J by 6 bases. This CDR3 reads CASSLGLAGSEQYF. The CDR3 DNA reads TGTGCCAGCAGCCTGGGACTAGCGGGGAGCGAGCAGTACTTC.

V is TRBV18 and J is TRBJ2-5; D is possibly TRBD2 (6 bases). Germline values: CDR1 KGHSH, CDR2 LQKENI. CDR3 length: 16 residues. V was cut by 2 bases and J by 7 bases, with 20 bases left in between. Here the CDR3 DNA reads TGTGCCAGCTCACCAGAGGCGGGACCGCGTAGATGGACCCAGTACTTC. It is translated as CASSPEAGPRRWTQYF.

The CDR3 nucleotides are TGTGCCAGCAGTTGGAGGGCGGCCGGGGAGCTGTTTTTT. Amino acids: CASSWRAAGELFF. The chain joins TRBV6-5 to TRBJ2-2; TRBD2 is a possible D gene (6 bases). The CDR3 totals 13 residues. The V and J ends lost 4 bases and 6 bases respectively, with 9 bases between them. Germline values: CDR1 MNHEY, CDR2 SVGAGI.

The J gene is TRBJ1-6, the V gene TRBV7-9; D possibly corresponds to TRBD1 (5 bases). This CDR3 is 13 amino acids long. The germline V gene has CDR1 SEHNR and CDR2 FQNEAQ (reference sequence). Trimming pared 5 bases from V and 14 bases from J, leaving 16 bases between. Written as DNA, the CDR3 is TGTGCCAGCAGCCGGGTCGGGGGTATGTCCCTCCACTTT. Protein sequence: CASSRVGGMSLHF. Full variable domain (remainder filled in from reference TRBV7-9 and TRBJ1-6): DTGVSQNPRHKITKRGQNVTFRCDPISEHNRLYWYRQTLGQGPEFLTYFQNEAQLEKSRLLSDRFSAERPKGSFSTLEIQRTEQGDSAMYLCASSRVGGMSLHFGNGTRLTVT.

To note about this clone: The same CDR3 can be traced to other DNA sequences in this sample. This chain connects TRBV18 to TRBJ2-7; no firm D call. Germline V gene sequence: CDR1 KGHSH, CDR2 LQKENI. Trimming took off 3 bases at V and 0 bases at J, with 6 bases between the two ends. The CDR3 consists of 13 residues. The CDR3 here is CASSPASSYEQYF. The CDR3 coding sequence is TGTGCCAGCTCACCTGCCAGCTCCTACGAGCAGTACTTC.

Here the CDR3 DNA reads TGTGCCAGCAGCTTAGGGCGGGGCTACACCTTC. This encodes CASSLGRGYTF. The chain employs TRBV7-9 and TRBJ1-2; the D is unclear. Germline assignment: CDR1 SEHNR and CDR2 FQNEAQ (reference sequence). V was clipped by 1 base and J by 8 bases, with 5 bases between them. The CDR3 has 11 residues.

The chain joins TRBV3-1 (or the pseudogene TRBV3-2) to TRBJ2-7; 7 bases fit TRBD1. Trimming at V came to 6 bases and at J to 3 bases, leaving 5 bases not matched to a gene. The germline V gene encodes CDR1 LGHDT and CDR2 YNNKEL (reference sequence). This CDR3 is built from 13 residues. The CDR3 bases are TGTGCCAGCAGTTGGGACAGCTACTACGAGCAGTACTTC. Translation: CASSWDSYYEQYF.

This clone was seen just once. The gene calls are TRBV5-1 and TRBJ1-1, with D unresolved. CDR1 is SGHRS and CDR2 is YFSETQ in the germline V gene. CDR3 length: 14 amino acids. Trimming took off 4 bases at V and 12 bases at J, with 22 bases between the two ends. CDR3 loop: CASSLLVANFDSFF. The CDR3 coding sequence is TGCGCCAGCAGCCTCCTAGTGGCCAACTTCGATTCTTTCTTT.

The CDR3 DNA is TGTGCCAGCAGCGTAGAAGGGACTCGAGACAATGAGCAGTTCTTC. It yields the protein CASSVEGTRDNEQFF. This chain links TRBV9 with TRBJ2-1; maybe TRBD2 (6 bases). The V and J ends lost 0 bases and 5 bases respectively, with 12 bases between them. Per the germline V gene, CDR1 is SGDLS and CDR2 is YYNGEE. This CDR3 region has 15 residues. The full variable domain, its missing parts supplied by reference TRBV9 and TRBJ2-1, is DSGVTQTPKHLITATGQRVTLRCSPRSGDLSVYWYQQSLDQGLQFLIQYYNGEERAKGNILERFSAQQFPDLHSELNLSSLELGDSALYFCASSVEGTRDNEQFFGPGTRLTVL.

The chain is built from TRBV7-2 and TRBJ1-2, with D possibly matching TRBD1 (6 bases). Trimming took 1 base from V and 6 from J, leaving 15 bases between them. The CDR3 has 15 residues. Germline V gene sequence: CDR1 SGHTA, CDR2 FQGNSA. DNA of the CDR3: TGTGCCAGCAGCTTAGTCGGGGGGTCAGGGGATGGCTACACCTTC. Amino acid sequence: CASSLVGGSGDGYTF.

The V and J genes are TRBV27 and TRBJ2-7, with 14 positions matching TRBD2. Germline V gene data show CDR1 as MNHEY and CDR2 as SMNVEV (reference sequence). The CDR3 has 16 residues. The ends lost 4 bases at V and 6 bases at J; junction bases unmatched: 8. The CDR3 is CASSSPPGLAGVEQYF. The DNA for the CDR3 is TGTGCCAGCAGTTCGCCTCCGGGACTAGCGGGAGTCGAGCAGTACTTC.

This chain joins TRBV5-1 and TRBJ1-1; the match to TRBD1 covers 8 bases. The CDR3 loop spans 15 amino acids. Germline CDR1 is SGHRS and CDR2 is YFSETQ. V shed 4 bases, J shed 0 bases, and the junction held 5 bases outside the gene matches. In DNA, the CDR3 is TGCGCCAGCAGCCCGGCACAGGGGGTGAACACTGAAGCTTTCTTT. Translation: CASSPAQGVNTEAFF.

This rearrangement joins TRBV7-9 to TRBJ2-5; TRBD2 matches 8 bases. J lost 5 bases, V lost 4 bases, and 9 bases had no gene match. The CDR3 covers 15 residues. The germline V gene encodes CDR1 SEHNR and CDR2 FQNEAQ (reference sequence). CDR3 in amino acids: CASSSPGLAFETQYF. In DNA, the CDR3 is TGTGCCAGCAGCTCCCCTGGACTAGCTTTTGAGACCCAGTACTTC.

The chain has TRBV28 and TRBJ2-1; 10 bases line up with TRBD1. Germline V CDR1 and CDR2: MDHEN, SYDVKM. With 8 bases clipped from V and 7 bases from J, the junction kept 11 bases outside the gene matches. There are 15 residues in the CDR3. This CDR3 is CASASWTGGSNEQFF. Here the CDR3 DNA reads TGTGCCAGCGCCTCGTGGACAGGGGGTTCGAATGAGCAGTTCTTC.

The chain combines TRBV7-9 with TRBJ2-2, with 7 bases fitting TRBD1. CDR3 length: 15 residues. Germline values: CDR1 SEHNR, CDR2 FQNEAQ (reference sequence). V shed 5 bases and J 1 base; nucleotides not matched to a gene: 4. The CDR3 region has the DNA TGTGCCAGCAGCACCGGGACAGAGAACACCGGGGAGCTGTTTTTT. This gives the protein CASSTGTENTGELFF.

The chain joins TRBV19 to TRBJ2-3; TRBD1 agrees at 7 bases. In germline, CDR1 is LNHDA, CDR2 SQIVND (reference sequence). J lost 6 bases, V lost 7 bases, and 7 bases had no gene match. The CDR3 length is 13 residues. CDR3 sequence: CASTPGTADTQYF. The CDR3 bases are TGTGCCAGTACCCCCGGGACAGCTGATACGCAGTATTTT.

V is TRBV4-2 and J is TRBJ1-4, with TRBD1 identical over 11 bases. V lost 2 bases and J lost 8; bases outside the gene matches: 7. This CDR3 spans 16 amino acids. Germline V CDR1 and CDR2: LGHNA, YNFKEQ. The CDR3 region is CASSQTLDRGREKLFF. The CDR3 coding sequence is TGTGCCAGCAGCCAAACCTTGGACAGGGGGCGAGAAAAACTGTTTTTT.

The chain combines TRBV7-9 with TRBJ2-1, with 8 nucleotides matching TRBD1. This CDR3 contains 13 residues. In germline, CDR1 is SEHNR, CDR2 FQNEAQ (reference sequence). J was trimmed by 7 bases and V by 5 bases; bases with no gene match: 4. Here the CDR3 reads CASSLRQGNEQFF. The DNA of the CDR3 is TGTGCCAGCAGCCTACGACAGGGGAATGAGCAGTTCTTC.

This rearrangement joins TRBV4-1 to TRBJ2-1; TRBD1 aligns across 10 bases. This CDR3 has 17 amino acids. V lost 4 bases, J lost 2 bases, and 8 bases stayed unmatched. Germline CDR1 and CDR2: MGHRA and YSYEKL. The CDR3 DNA reads as TGCGCCAGCAGCCCAGGCCGGACAGGGGGTCCCTACAATGAGCAGTTCTTC. Translating gives CASSPGRTGGPYNEQFF.

This sequence joins TRBV5-1 and TRBJ2-7, with 7 bases matching TRBD1. With V trimmed by 0 bases and J by 4 bases, 7 bases remained unmatched. The CDR3 length is 15 residues. Germline CDR1 is SGHRS and CDR2 is YFSETQ. The CDR3 DNA follows: TGCGCCAGCAGCTTGGACAGGGGCGCGGCATACGAGCAGTACTTC. It is translated as CASSLDRGAAYEQYF. Complete variable domain (other parts from reference TRBV5-1 and TRBJ2-7): KAGVTQTPRYLIKTRGQQVTLSCSPISGHRSVSWYQQTPGQGLQFLFEYFSETQRNKGNFPGRFSGRQFSNSRSEMNVSTLELGDSALYLCASSLDRGAAYEQYFGPGTRLTVT.

The gene calls are TRBV18 and TRBJ1-2; 7 nucleotides align to TRBD1. CDR1 and CDR2 (germline): KGHSH, LQKENI. The CDR3 spans 14 residues. The V gene end was trimmed by 4 bases and the J gene end by 0 bases; junction bases not matched to a gene: 2. The CDR3 region has the DNA TGTGCCAGCTCACTGGACAGGTCTAACTATGGCTACACCTTC. Translated, it gives CASSLDRSNYGYTF. Looking up the rest from reference TRBV18 and TRBJ1-2 gives the full variable domain: NAGVMQNPRHLVRRRGQEARLRCSPMKGHSHVYWYRQLPEEGLKFMVYLQKENIIDESGMPKERFSAEFPKEGPSILRIQQVVRGDSAAYFCASSLDRSNYGYTFGSGTRLTVV.

Here the CDR3 DNA reads TGTGCCAGCAGCGCGGGACTAGCGAGCTACCAAGAGACCCAGTACTTC. Its protein product is CASSAGLASYQETQYF. The gene calls are TRBV7-9 and TRBJ2-5; TRBD2 matches 10 bases. In germline, CDR1 is SEHNR, CDR2 FQNEAQ (reference sequence). The CDR3 has 16 residues. J lost 0 bases, V lost 5 bases, and 6 bases had no gene match.

The V and J genes are TRBV6-5 and TRBJ2-1; TRBD2 matches 8 bases. V lost 7 bases and J lost 2; bases outside the gene matches: 4. The CDR3 has 14 amino acids. Per the germline V gene, CDR1 is MNHEY and CDR2 is SVGAGI. The CDR3, as DNA: TGTGCCAGCACTCCGGGACTAGCCTACAATGAGCAGTTCTTC. As protein: CASTPGLAYNEQFF.

The V call is TRBV20-1, the J call TRBJ2-7, with TRBD2 matching over 9 bases. The CDR3 loop spans 15 amino acids. The germline CDR1 and CDR2 sequences are DFQATT and SNEGSKA (reference sequence). Unmatched junction bases numbered 6, after V lost 3 bases and J lost 0 bases. CDR3 sequence reads: CSASDSGSLSYEQYF. In nucleotides, the CDR3 is TGCAGTGCTAGTGATAGCGGGAGCCTCTCCTACGAGCAGTACTTC.

As concerns this clone: The junction does not match germline at one end; this may be a read error. The CDR3 nucleotides are TGTGCCAGCAGACTTAGGGGGCGGGACAGGGTATACTTC. It codes for CASRLRGRDRVYF. V and J are TRBV6-5 and TRBJ1-2; 9 nucleotides match TRBD1. The CDR3 extends over 13 amino acids. From germline, CDR1 is MNHEY and CDR2 SVGAGI.

This chain links TRBV6-5 with TRBJ1-2; 8 bases agree with TRBD1. The CDR3 runs to 13 residues. CDR1 is MNHEY and CDR2 is SVGAGI in the germline V gene. V shed 6 bases, J shed 8 bases, and the junction held 8 bases outside the gene matches. DNA of the CDR3: TGTGCCAGCAGAGGACAGGGATTACAGGGCTACACCTTC. It is translated as CASRGQGLQGYTF.